Included here is one T cell receptor (beta chain) sequence, with context. Assay used: immunoSEQ multiplex PCR; TCRdb lists only in-frame clones, some missing. The table shows 200,000 to 250,000 clones, with 70% to 90% occurring only once. This specimen belongs to a study of blood T cell repertoires in COVID-19. The germline V gene encodes CDR1 SGHAT and CDR2 FQNNGV. The CDR3 has 15 residues. Between the trimmed V and J ends, which lost 4 bases and 4 bases, there was a span of 16 bases. The V call is TRBV11-2, the J call TRBJ1-1, with D tentatively TRBD1 (6 bases). The sequencing sample was made of PBMCs or T cells enriched from blood (not recorded which). This sequence originates from a woman aged 40 to 50 with acute COVID-19. CDR3 residues: CASSSRQAFGTEAFF. The CDR3 bases are TGTGCCAGCAGCTCCCGACAGGCTTTCGGCACTGAAGCTTTCTTT.